The present entry profiles one T cell receptor beta chain with its context. Its antigen is currently unknown. 13 Jbeta primers and 60 Vbeta primers were used for the PCR. The method was immunoSEQ multiplex PCR; TCRdb's version includes in-frame clones alone and lacks a portion of them. The sample shows around 50,000 clones, and about 15% sits with its ten largest clones. The data stem from a study of cytomegalovirus exposure and HLA in healthy donors. Study findings and constraints: A later analysis reportedly found fewer N-insertions in an Asian-associated ancestry cluster than the roughly 670-donor mean. Sequencing likely produced, as an artifact, a cluster of highly shared sequence variants. Researchers reported in a later analysis that a missense DCLRE1C variant was tied to TCR beta V- and J-gene trimming.

The TCR originated in a male donor in good health and CMV-seronegative. Sequencing was done on a sample of PBMCs.

CDR3 loop: CASSDRGGYGYTF. Here the CDR3 DNA reads TGTGCCAGCAGCGACAGGGGAGGCTATGGCTACACCTTC. This sequence joins TRBV11-3 and TRBJ1-2; 8 nucleotides line up with TRBD1. The ends lost 5 bases at V and 4 bases at J; junction bases unmatched: 3. Looked up from germline, CDR1 is SGHNT and CDR2 is YENEEA. The CDR3 is 13 residues long.